Shown below are 10 T cell receptor beta chains from a single sample sequenced in a study of shared clonotypes between healthy human individuals. Clones were sequenced by immunoSEQ multiplex PCR, and TCRdb holds only the in-frame ones, with some missing. The sample has about 520,000 clones, 90% to 96% seen once. Sequenced material: naive CD4+ T cells sorted from blood. Subset in this sample: CD45RA+ positively selected. The receptors come from a woman aged 30 to 39 in good health.

The V call is TRBV25-1, the J call TRBJ1-2; weak D call: TRBD1 (5 bases). With 6 bases removed from V and 8 bases from J, the gap between germline ends came to 16 bases. This CDR3 is built from 13 residues. The V gene's germline CDR1 is MGHDK and CDR2 SYGVNS. The CDR3 reads CASSELGVRGYTF. CDR3 in DNA: TGTGCCAGCAGCGAACTGGGGGTCCGGGGCTACACCTTC.

CDR3 in amino acids: CASSGLSGDEQYF. The CDR3 DNA reads as TGTGCCAGCAGTGGGCTAAGCGGCGACGAGCAGTACTTC. V usage is TRBV27 and J usage is TRBJ2-7; the D gene is possibly TRBD2 (5 bases). Trimming cost V 5 bases and J 5 bases, with 13 bases left between them. This CDR3 is 13 amino acids long. Germline CDR1 MNHEY, CDR2 SMNVEV (reference sequence).

The chain is built from TRBV7-9 and TRBJ1-1; the D is unclear. The CDR3 loop spans 13 amino acids. Germline-derived CDR1 and CDR2 are SEHNR and FQNEAQ (reference sequence). The V end was cut by 5 bases, the J end by 8 bases, with 15 bases between. The CDR3, as DNA: TGTGCCAGCAGCCTTGACACCCGGAGAGAAGCTTTCTTT. It is translated as CASSLDTRREAFF.

This clone came up once. This same CDR3 is encoded by further DNA sequences in the sample. The V call is TRBV9, the J call TRBJ2-1; D is unclear. The CDR3 loop spans 14 amino acids. The germline CDR1 and CDR2 sequences are SGDLS and YYNGEE. V was trimmed by 0 bases and J by 1 base, leaving 5 bases between them. CDR3 protein: CASSVGGSYNEQFF. The CDR3 nucleotides read TGTGCCAGCAGCGTAGGGGGATCCTACAATGAGCAGTTCTTC.

The chain couples TRBV4-2 to TRBJ2-5; 13 positions match TRBD2. The J call may be faulty, since TRBJ2-7 better matches the DNA end. The CDR3 has 15 amino acids. The V gene's germline CDR1 is LGHNA and CDR2 YNFKEQ. CDR3 protein: CASSLGLAGEYEQYF. The CDR3, as DNA: TGTGCCAGCAGCCTCGGACTAGCGGGAGAATACGAGCAGTACTTC.

A single count supports this clone. This sample also contains other DNA sequences that code for the same CDR3. The V gene is TRBV28, the J gene TRBJ1-2, with TRBD1 matching over 10 bases. Trimming at V came to 5 bases and at J to 4 bases, leaving 4 bases not matched to a gene. Looked up from germline, CDR1 is MDHEN and CDR2 is SYDVKM. There are 14 residues in the CDR3. CDR3 region: CASSPDRGLYGYTF. The CDR3 coding sequence is TGTGCCAGCAGTCCTGACAGGGGGCTCTATGGCTACACCTTC.

The chain links TRBV29-1 to TRBJ1-3; D is unresolved. The CDR3 has 11 amino acids. Trimming took off 3 bases at V and 4 bases at J, with 4 bases between the two ends. Looked up from germline, CDR1 is SQVTM and CDR2 is ANQGSEA. CDR3 in amino acids: CSVDTGNTIYF. The CDR3 DNA reads TGCAGCGTTGATACAGGAAACACCATATATTTT. Supplemented by reference TRBV29-1 and TRBJ1-3, the full variable domain reads SAVISQKPSRDICQRGTSLTIQCQVDSQVTMMFWYRQQPGQSLTLIATANQGSEATYESGFVIDKFPISRPNLTFSTLTVSNMSPEDSSIYLCSVDTGNTIYFGEGSWLTVV.

The V and J genes are TRBV2 and TRBJ2-5; D remains ambiguous. The J call may be in error: the DNA end matches TRBJ2-7 better. Germline V gene lookup returns CDR1 SNHLY and CDR2 FYNNEI. This CDR3 is built from 15 residues. The CDR3 is CASSGGSGGSYEQYF. The CDR3 region has the DNA TGTGCCAGCAGTGGGGGTTCGGGCGGCTCCTACGAGCAGTACTTC.

The chain uses TRBV15 and TRBJ2-1; 9 positions match TRBD2. This CDR3 comprises 16 residues. J gave up 8 bases and V 0 bases, and 8 bases lay outside the gene matches. Germline V gene data show CDR1 as LNHNV and CDR2 as YYDKDF (reference sequence). In DNA form, the CDR3 reads TGTGCCACCAGCAGAGAGACTAGCGGAAGTTGGGATGAGCAGTTCTTC. It translates to CATSRETSGSWDEQFF.

The chain combines TRBV21-1 with TRBJ1-5; no DNA check was done on the table's D call, TRBD1. TRBV21-1 is tagged as a pseudogene. There are 14 residues in the CDR3. CDR3 bases: TGTGCCAGCAGCACCCAGGGTCGCAATCAGCCCCAGCATTTT. Translating it yields CASSTQGRNQPQHF.